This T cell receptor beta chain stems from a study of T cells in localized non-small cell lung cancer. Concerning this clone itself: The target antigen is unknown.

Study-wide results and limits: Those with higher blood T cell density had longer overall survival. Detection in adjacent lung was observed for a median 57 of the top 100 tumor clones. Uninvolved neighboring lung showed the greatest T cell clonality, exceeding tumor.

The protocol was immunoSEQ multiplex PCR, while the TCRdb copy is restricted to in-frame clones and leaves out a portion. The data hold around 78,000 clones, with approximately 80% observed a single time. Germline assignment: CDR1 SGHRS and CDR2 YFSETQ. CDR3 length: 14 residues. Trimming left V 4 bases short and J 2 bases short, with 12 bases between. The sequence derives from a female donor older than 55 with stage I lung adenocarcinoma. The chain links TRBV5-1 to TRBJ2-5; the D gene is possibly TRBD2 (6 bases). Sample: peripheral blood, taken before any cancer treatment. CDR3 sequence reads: CASSLYGGQETQYF. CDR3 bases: TGCGCCAGCAGCCTCTATGGGGGGCAAGAGACCCAGTACTTC.